Below, 22 T cell receptor beta chains from the same sample are listed, as sequenced in a study of T cells after yellow fever vaccination (dated by TCRdb to the late 2010s). Preparation of the library involved 5' RACE. The instrument was an Illumina HiSeq 2500. The public reads were reanalyzed by TCRdb: fastp trimming at Q25, MiXCR alignment, in-frame beta chains only. Each CDR3 protein appears once, grouped with its most common genes and DNA. Present in this sample are 550,000 to 750,000 distinct CDR3 sequences, approximately 15% of which were seen just once. The ten largest make up around 15% of the sample. This specimen's treatment or condition label, interpreted: live attenuated yellow fever vaccine strain. This sample comprised PBMCs, obtained on the day of the yellow fever booster vaccination. The receptors stem from a young man who received the YFV17D yellow fever vaccine.

V gene TRBV7-2 combines with J gene TRBJ2-3; D call uncertain. This CDR3 has 15 amino acids. In germline, CDR1 is SGHTA, CDR2 FQGNSA. Trimming removed 1 base at V and 4 bases at J, with 12 bases between. The CDR3 DNA is TGTGCCAGCAGCTTAGGTCCAATAGCCGCAGATACGCAGTATTTT. The encoded protein is CASSLGPIAADTQYF.

This clonotype was observed a handful of times. This chain uses TRBV30 with TRBJ2-5; D uncertain. CDR3 size: 13 residues. Germline loops: CDR1 GTSNPN, CDR2 SVGIG (reference sequence). V dropped 1 base and J dropped 5 bases, with 11 bases sitting between them. CDR3 DNA: TGTGCCTGGAGTGCCCCGGGTGTGGAGACCCAGTACTTC. The encoded protein is CAWSAPGVETQYF. Variable domain in full (rest from reference TRBV30 and TRBJ2-5): SQTIHQWPATLVQPVGSPLSLECTVEGTSNPNLYWYRQAAGRGLQLLFYSVGIGQISSEVPQNLSASRPQDRQFILSSKKLLLSDSGFYLCAWSAPGVETQYFGPGTRLLVL.

This clonotype was seen ten or more times. This chain connects TRBV6-1 to TRBJ2-1; D could derive from TRBD1 or TRBD2 (5 bases each). The CDR3 has 16 residues. V was cut by 8 bases and J by 0 bases, with 17 bases left in between. Germline-derived CDR1 and CDR2 are MNHNS and SASEGT. Written as DNA, the CDR3 is TGTGCCAGCCGACCCCGGTTTGGGGGCTCCTACAATGAGCAGTTCTTC. Its translation is CASRPRFGGSYNEQFF.

This clonotype was seen more than once but under ten times. The chain uses TRBV7-9 and TRBJ2-7, with no clear D. The V end was cut by 5 bases, the J end by 0 bases, with 14 bases between. The germline V gene has CDR1 SEHNR and CDR2 FQNEAQ (reference sequence). CDR3 length: 15 residues. The CDR3 reads CASSERGGISYEQYF. The CDR3, as DNA: TGTGCCAGCAGCGAGAGAGGCGGTATCTCCTACGAGCAGTACTTC.

The chain uses TRBV29-1 and TRBJ2-7; 7 bases align to TRBD2. CDR3 length equals 13 residues. CDR1 is SQVTM and CDR2 is ANQGSEA in the germline V gene. V dropped 5 bases and J dropped 2; count of bases not matched to a gene: 6. Written as DNA, the CDR3 is TGCAGCGTTATATGGACTAGTACCTACGAGCAGTACTTC. This translates into CSVIWTSTYEQYF.

The chain uses TRBV3-1 and TRBJ2-7; TRBD2 might be the D (5 bases). Looked up from germline, CDR1 is LGHDT and CDR2 is YNNKEL (reference sequence). The V gene lost 3 bases and the J gene lost 6 bases, with 12 bases spanning the gap. CDR3 length equals 13 residues. The CDR3 DNA follows: TGTGCCAGCAGCCATGATCTAGCTGGCGAGCAGTACTTC. Translating gives CASSHDLAGEQYF.

The chain couples TRBV11-2 to TRBJ2-5; no clear D gene. CDR1 is SGHAT, CDR2 FQNNGV, per germline. Trimming removed 4 bases at V and 9 bases at J, with 12 bases between. There are 12 residues in the CDR3. CDR3 coding DNA: TGTGCCAGCAGCTCCTTTGGGGTGGCCCAGTACTTC. This encodes CASSSFGVAQYF. Full variable domain (remainder filled in from reference TRBV11-2 and TRBJ2-5): EAGVAQSPRYKIIEKRQSVAFWCNPISGHATLYWYQQILGQGPKLLIQFQNNGVVDDSQLPKDRFSAERLKGVDSTLKIQPAKLEDSAVYLCASSSFGVAQYFGPGTRLLVL.

The CDR3 sequence is CASSLGLAGPGGEQFF. DNA for the CDR3: TGTGCCAGCAGCCTAGGACTAGCGGGCCCAGGTGGGGAGCAGTTCTTC. This chain joins TRBV7-2 and TRBJ2-1, with 11 bases aligning to TRBD2. The V segment lost 5 bases and the J segment 10 bases; nucleotides outside the gene matches: 13. Germline V lookup: CDR1 SGHTA, CDR2 FQGNSA. CDR3 size: 16 residues.

This clonotype was detected only a few times. The chain links TRBV6-2 or TRBV6-3 to TRBJ2-6, with 7 bases that match TRBD2. V trimming: 8 bases; J trimming: 0 bases; junction bases outside the gene matches: 7. The CDR3 sequence is 16 residues long. The germline V gene encodes CDR1 MNHEY and CDR2 SVGEGT. Written as DNA, the CDR3 is TGTGCCAGCGCACCCGCGGGGGACTCTGGGGCCAACGTCCTGACTTTC. Its protein is CASAPAGDSGANVLTF.

This chain connects TRBV5-1 to TRBJ2-1; D remains ambiguous. V lost 4 bases and J lost 12, with 14 bases in between. Germline-derived CDR1 and CDR2 are SGHRS and YFSETQ. This CDR3 has 12 residues. The CDR3 bases are TGCGCCAGCAGCCCGGACCGGCCTGCGCAGTTCTTC. This codes for CASSPDRPAQFF.

This clonotype was seen a few times. The CDR3 coding sequence is TGTGCCAGCAGCTTCCCGCCCTATAGGGCGGAGTACCAAGAGACCCAGTACTTC. Its translation: CASSFPPYRAEYQETQYF. The chain is built from TRBV11-1 and TRBJ2-5; D unclear. V lost 3 bases and J 0 bases, leaving 20 bases between the germline ends. The germline gives CDR1 SGHAT, CDR2 FQDESV (reference sequence). The CDR3 runs to 18 residues.

V is TRBV7-2 and J is TRBJ2-2; maybe TRBD1 (6 bases). V lost 4 bases and J lost 6, with 9 bases in between. The length of the CDR3 is 13 residues. Germline-derived CDR1 and CDR2 are SGHTA and FQGNSA. CDR3 protein: CASSSTGPGELFF. CDR3 coding DNA: TGTGCCAGCAGCTCAACAGGGCCCGGGGAGCTGTTTTTT. Together with reference TRBV7-2 and TRBJ2-2, the CDR3 gives the full variable domain: GAGVSQSPSNKVTEKGKDVELRCDPISGHTALYWYRQSLGQGLEFLIYFQGNSAPDKSGLPSDRFSAERTGGSVSTLTIQRTQQEDSAVYLCASSSTGPGELFFGEGSRLTVL.

The chain is built from TRBV7-2 and TRBJ2-2; D possibly uses TRBD1 or TRBD2 (5 bases each). The CDR3 spans 14 residues. Trimming cost V 1 base and J 3 bases, with 6 bases left between them. Germline V gives CDR1 SGHTA, CDR2 FQGNSA. CDR3 sequence: CASSLGGHTGELFF. The CDR3 DNA sequence: TGTGCCAGCAGCTTAGGGGGACACACCGGGGAGCTGTTTTTT.

The rearrangement uses TRBV29-1 and TRBJ2-7, with D tentatively TRBD2 (6 bases). The CDR3 loop spans 13 amino acids. The V gene lost 3 bases and the J gene lost 6 bases, with 15 bases spanning the gap. The V gene's germline CDR1 is SQVTM and CDR2 ANQGSEA. The CDR3 region has the DNA TGCAGCGTTGACGGGACTGGCCCCTCCGAGCAGTACTTC. This codes for CSVDGTGPSEQYF.

This clonotype was counted between two and nine times. J is TRBJ2-1 and V is TRBV21-1; no check of the table's D call, TRBD1, against the DNA was made. TRBV21-1 is an annotated pseudogene. This CDR3 spans 20 amino acids. The DNA of the CDR3 is TGTGCCAGCAGCAATCCAGGGCACCCTGTTGGTCCCCGCAGCTACAATGAGCAGTTCTTC. It is translated as CASSNPGHPVGPRSYNEQFF.

This chain links TRBV4-1 with TRBJ2-7, with D perhaps matching TRBD1 or TRBD2 (5 bases each). The CDR3 extends over 13 amino acids. V lost 5 bases and J 3 bases, leaving 11 bases between the germline ends. Germline CDR1 is MGHRA and CDR2 is YSYEKL. Here the CDR3 reads CASSGDLLYEQYF. In DNA, the CDR3 is TGCGCCAGCAGCGGGGACCTACTCTACGAGCAGTACTTC.

This clonotype has only a few counts. The chain joins TRBV7-9 to TRBJ1-1; 7 nucleotides agree with TRBD1. Germline CDR1 SEHNR, CDR2 FQNEAQ (reference sequence). V trimming: 6 bases; J trimming: 4 bases; junction bases outside the gene matches: 17. The CDR3 totals 17 residues. The CDR3 is CASRLPGTALRGTEAFF. As DNA, the CDR3 is TGTGCCAGCAGACTACCCGGGACAGCTCTTAGGGGCACTGAAGCTTTCTTT.

CDR3 amino acids: CASSKSQGGQSYEQYF. DNA for the CDR3: TGTGCCAGCAGTAAATCCCAGGGGGGCCAGAGCTACGAGCAGTACTTC. V usage is TRBV6-1 and J usage is TRBJ2-7, with D maybe TRBD1 (7 bases). Looked up from germline, CDR1 is MNHNS and CDR2 is SASEGT. The V end was cut by 5 bases, the J end by 3 bases, with 20 bases between. This CDR3 is 16 amino acids long.

A word on this clonotype: One end of the junction is discordant with germline, which a read error may explain. V usage is TRBV29-1 and J usage is TRBJ2-1; 9 bases are a match to TRBD2. CDR1 and CDR2 (germline): SQVTM, ANQGSEA. The length of the CDR3 is 14 residues. CDR3 protein: CSVRASGIPNELFF. The CDR3 DNA follows: TGCAGCGTCCGCGCTAGCGGGATACCGAATGAGCTGTTCTTC.

The chain links TRBV7-8 to TRBJ2-1, with D perhaps being TRBD1 or TRBD2 (5 bases each). Germline-derived CDR1 and CDR2 are SGHVS and FQNEAQ. V dropped 6 bases and J dropped 0 bases, with 9 bases sitting between them. CDR3 length: 14 amino acids. The chain's CDR3 is CASSQGVSYNEQFF. Here the CDR3 DNA reads TGTGCCAGCAGTCAGGGAGTCTCCTACAATGAGCAGTTCTTC. Supplemented by reference TRBV7-8 and TRBJ2-1, the full variable domain reads GAGVSQSPRYKVAKRGQDVALRCDPISGHVSLFWYQQALGQGPEFLTYFQNEAQLDKSGLPSDRFFAERPEGSVSTLKIQRTQQEDSAVYLCASSQGVSYNEQFFGPGTRLTVL.

This clonotype was seen a few times. The gene calls are TRBV5-4 and TRBJ2-7; tentatively, D is TRBD2 (7 bases). The V end was cut by 4 bases, the J end by 2 bases, with 19 bases between. The length of the CDR3 is 16 residues. Germline CDR1 and CDR2: SGHNT and YYREEE (reference sequence). The CDR3 DNA reads as TGTGCCAGCAGCAGGGCTGGGGGCGGGAGTCCCTACGAGCAGTACTTC. Residues: CASSRAGGGSPYEQYF.

V gene TRBV4-2 combines with J gene TRBJ2-7; D assignment may be TRBD1 or TRBD2 (6 bases each). The germline V and J ends were trimmed by 8 bases and 3 bases, with 17 bases remaining between them. Germline CDR1 is LGHNA and CDR2 is YNFKEQ. The CDR3 spans 14 residues. CDR3 loop: CASGAMGGLYEQYF. Here the CDR3 DNA reads TGTGCCAGCGGAGCCATGGGGGGCCTCTACGAGCAGTACTTC.